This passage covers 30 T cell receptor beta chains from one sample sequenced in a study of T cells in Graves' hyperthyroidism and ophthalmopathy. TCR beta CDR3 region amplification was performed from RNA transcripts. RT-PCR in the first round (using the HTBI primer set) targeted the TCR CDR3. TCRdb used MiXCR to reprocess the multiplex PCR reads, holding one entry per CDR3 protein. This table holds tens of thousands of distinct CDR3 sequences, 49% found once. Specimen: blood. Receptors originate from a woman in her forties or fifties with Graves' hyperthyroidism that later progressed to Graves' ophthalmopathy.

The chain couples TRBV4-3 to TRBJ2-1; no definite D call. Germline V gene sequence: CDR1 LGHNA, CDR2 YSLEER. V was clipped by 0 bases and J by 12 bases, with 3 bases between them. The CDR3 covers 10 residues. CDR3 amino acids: CASSQDGQFF. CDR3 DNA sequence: TGCGCCAGCAGCCAAGATGGGCAGTTCTTC.

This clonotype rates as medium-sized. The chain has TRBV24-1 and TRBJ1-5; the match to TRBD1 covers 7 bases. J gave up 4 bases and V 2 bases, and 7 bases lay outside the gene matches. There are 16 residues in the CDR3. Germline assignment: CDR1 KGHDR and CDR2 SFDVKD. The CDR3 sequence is CATSDSSGGYNQPQHF. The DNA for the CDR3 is TGTGCCACCAGTGATTCCTCAGGGGGATATAATCAGCCCCAGCATTTT.

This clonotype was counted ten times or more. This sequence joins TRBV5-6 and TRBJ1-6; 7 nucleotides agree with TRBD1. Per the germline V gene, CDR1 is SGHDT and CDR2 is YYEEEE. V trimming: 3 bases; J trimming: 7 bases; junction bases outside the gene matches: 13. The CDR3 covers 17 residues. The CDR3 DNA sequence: TGTGCCAGCAGCTCTACAATCACGGGACAGACAAATTCACCCCTCCACTTT. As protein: CASSSTITGQTNSPLHF.

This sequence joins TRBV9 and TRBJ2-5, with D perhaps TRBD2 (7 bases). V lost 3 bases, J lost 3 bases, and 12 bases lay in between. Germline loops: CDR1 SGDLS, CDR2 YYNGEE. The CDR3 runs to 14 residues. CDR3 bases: TGTGCCAGCAGCGGGGGAGGGGGGAAAGAGACCCAGTACTTC. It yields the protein CASSGGGGKETQYF.

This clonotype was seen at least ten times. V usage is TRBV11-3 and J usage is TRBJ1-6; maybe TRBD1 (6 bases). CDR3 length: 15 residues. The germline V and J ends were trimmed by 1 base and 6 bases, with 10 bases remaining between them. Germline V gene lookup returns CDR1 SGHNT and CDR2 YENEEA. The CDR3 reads CASSLADSFNSPLHF. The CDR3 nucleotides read TGTGCCAGCAGCTTAGCGGACAGTTTTAATTCACCCCTCCACTTT.

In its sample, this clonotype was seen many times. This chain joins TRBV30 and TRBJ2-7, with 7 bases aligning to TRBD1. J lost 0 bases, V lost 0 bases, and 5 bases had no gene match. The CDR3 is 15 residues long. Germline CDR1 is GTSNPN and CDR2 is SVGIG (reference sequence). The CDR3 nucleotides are TGTGCCTGGAGTGTAACCGGGACAGCCTCCTACGAGCAGTACTTC. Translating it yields CAWSVTGTASYEQYF.

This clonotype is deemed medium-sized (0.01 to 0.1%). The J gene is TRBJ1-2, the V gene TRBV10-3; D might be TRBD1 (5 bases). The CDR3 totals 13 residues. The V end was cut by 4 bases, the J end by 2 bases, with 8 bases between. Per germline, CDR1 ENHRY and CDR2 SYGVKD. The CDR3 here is CAISGQWNYGYTF. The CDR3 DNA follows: TGTGCCATCAGTGGACAGTGGAACTATGGCTACACCTTC.

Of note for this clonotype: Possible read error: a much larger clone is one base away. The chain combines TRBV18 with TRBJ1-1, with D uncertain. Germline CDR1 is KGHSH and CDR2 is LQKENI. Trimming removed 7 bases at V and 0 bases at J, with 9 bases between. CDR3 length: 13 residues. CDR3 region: CASLRPVNTEAFF. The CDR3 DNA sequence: TGTGCCAGCTTACGGCCAGTGAACACTGAAGCTTTCTTT.

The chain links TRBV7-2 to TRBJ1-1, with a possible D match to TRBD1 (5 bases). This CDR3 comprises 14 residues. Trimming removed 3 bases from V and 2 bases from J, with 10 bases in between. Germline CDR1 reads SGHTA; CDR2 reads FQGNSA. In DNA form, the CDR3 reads TGTGCCAGCAGCTTGGGAGGGGTCAACACTGAAGCTTTCTTT. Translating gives CASSLGGVNTEAFF.

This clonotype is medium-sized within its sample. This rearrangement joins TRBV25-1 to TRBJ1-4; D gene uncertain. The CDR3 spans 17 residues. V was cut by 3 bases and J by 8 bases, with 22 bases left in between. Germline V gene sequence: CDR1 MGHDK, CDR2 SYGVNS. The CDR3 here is CASSDPTFGSWREKLFF. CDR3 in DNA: TGTGCCAGCAGTGATCCCACCTTCGGGAGTTGGCGGGAAAAACTGTTTTTT. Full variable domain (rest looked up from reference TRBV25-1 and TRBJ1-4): EADIYQTPRYLVIGTGKKITLECSQTMGHDKMYWYQQDPGMELHLIHYSYGVNSTEKGDLSSESTVSRIRTEHFPLTLESARPSHTSQYLCASSDPTFGSWREKLFFGSGTQLSVL.

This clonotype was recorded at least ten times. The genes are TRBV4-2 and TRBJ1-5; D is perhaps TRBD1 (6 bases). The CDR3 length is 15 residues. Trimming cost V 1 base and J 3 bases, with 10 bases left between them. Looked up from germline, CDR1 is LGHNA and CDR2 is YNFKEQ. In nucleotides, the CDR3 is TGTGCCAGCAGCCAAGGAACAGGGTACAATCAGCCCCAGCATTTT. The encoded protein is CASSQGTGYNQPQHF.

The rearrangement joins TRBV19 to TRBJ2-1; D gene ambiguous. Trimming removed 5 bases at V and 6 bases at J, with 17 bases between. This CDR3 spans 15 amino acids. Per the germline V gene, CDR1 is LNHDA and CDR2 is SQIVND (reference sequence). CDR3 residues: CASSLNRLPTNEQFF. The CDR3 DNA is TGTGCCAGTAGTCTCAACCGCCTCCCAACCAATGAGCAGTTCTTC.

Here the CDR3 DNA reads TGTGCCAGCAGGATGGAAGGGCCTGGCTACACCTTC. Encoded protein: CASRMEGPGYTF. The gene calls are TRBV7-9 and TRBJ1-2, with D uncertain. CDR1 and CDR2 (germline): SEHNR, FQNEAQ (reference sequence). The V and J ends lost 6 bases and 7 bases respectively, with 12 bases between them. This CDR3 has 12 residues. Complete variable domain (other parts from reference TRBV7-9 and TRBJ1-2): DTGVSQNPRHKITKRGQNVTFRCDPISEHNRLYWYRQTLGQGPEFLTYFQNEAQLEKSRLLSDRFSAERPKGSFSTLEIQRTEQGDSAMYLCASRMEGPGYTFGSGTRLTVV.

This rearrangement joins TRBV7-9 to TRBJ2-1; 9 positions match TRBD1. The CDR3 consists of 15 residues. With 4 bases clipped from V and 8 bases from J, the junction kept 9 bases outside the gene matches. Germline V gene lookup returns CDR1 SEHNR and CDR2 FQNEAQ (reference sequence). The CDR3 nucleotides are TGTGCCAGCAGCTCAGGACAGGGGTGGGGCGATGAGCAGTTCTTC. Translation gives CASSSGQGWGDEQFF. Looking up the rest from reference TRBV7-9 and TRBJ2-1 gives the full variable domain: DTGVSQNPRHKITKRGQNVTFRCDPISEHNRLYWYRQTLGQGPEFLTYFQNEAQLEKSRLLSDRFSAERPKGSFSTLEIQRTEQGDSAMYLCASSSGQGWGDEQFFGPGTRLTVL.

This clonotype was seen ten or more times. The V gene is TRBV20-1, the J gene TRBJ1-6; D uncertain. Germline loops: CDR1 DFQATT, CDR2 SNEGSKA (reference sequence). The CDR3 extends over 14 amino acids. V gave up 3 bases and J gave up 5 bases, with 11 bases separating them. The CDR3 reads CSASVAPDNSPLHF. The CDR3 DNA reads TGCAGTGCTAGTGTGGCGCCGGATAATTCACCCCTCCACTTT.

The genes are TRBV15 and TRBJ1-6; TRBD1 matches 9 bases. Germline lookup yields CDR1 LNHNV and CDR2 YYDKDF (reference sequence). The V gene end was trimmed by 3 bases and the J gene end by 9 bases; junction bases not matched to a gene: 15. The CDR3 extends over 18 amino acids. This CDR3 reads CATSSLTGGTERGSPLHF. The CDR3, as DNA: TGTGCCACCAGCAGTCTCACAGGGGGCACTGAGAGGGGTTCACCCCTCCACTTT.

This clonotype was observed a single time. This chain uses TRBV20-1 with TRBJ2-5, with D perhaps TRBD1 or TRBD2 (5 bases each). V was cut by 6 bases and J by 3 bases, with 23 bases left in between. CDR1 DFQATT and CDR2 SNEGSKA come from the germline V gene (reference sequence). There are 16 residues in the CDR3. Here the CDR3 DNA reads TGCAGTGCCATAGGTTTAGGCCCCGGGACCAAAGAGACCCAGTACTTC. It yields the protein CSAIGLGPGTKETQYF.

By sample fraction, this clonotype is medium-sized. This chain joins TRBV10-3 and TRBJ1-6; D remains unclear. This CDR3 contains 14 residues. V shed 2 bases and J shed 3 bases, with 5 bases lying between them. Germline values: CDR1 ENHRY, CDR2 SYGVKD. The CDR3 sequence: CAISEGNYNSPLHF. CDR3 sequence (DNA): TGTGCCATCAGTGAGGGGAACTATAATTCACCCCTCCACTTT.

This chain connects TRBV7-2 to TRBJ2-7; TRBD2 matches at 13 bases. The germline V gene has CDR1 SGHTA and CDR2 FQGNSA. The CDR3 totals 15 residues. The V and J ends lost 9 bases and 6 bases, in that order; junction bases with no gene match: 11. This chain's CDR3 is CASIRVGLAGAEQYF. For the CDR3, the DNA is TGTGCCAGTATCAGGGTAGGACTAGCGGGAGCCGAGCAGTACTTC.

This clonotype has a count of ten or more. The CDR3 region is CASTGTGIETQYF. CDR3 DNA: TGTGCCAGCACCGGGACAGGAATAGAGACCCAGTACTTC. The chain links TRBV12-3 or TRBV12-4 to TRBJ2-5; 8 nucleotides line up with TRBD1. The CDR3 sequence is 13 residues long. With 7 bases clipped from V and 4 bases from J, the junction kept 5 bases outside the gene matches.

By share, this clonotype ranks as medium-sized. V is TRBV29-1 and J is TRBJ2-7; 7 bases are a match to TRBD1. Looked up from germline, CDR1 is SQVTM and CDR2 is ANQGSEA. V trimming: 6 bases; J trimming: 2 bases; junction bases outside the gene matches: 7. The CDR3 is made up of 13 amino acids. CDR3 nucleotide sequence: TGCAGCGTCACCCGGGACAGCCCCTACGAGCAGTACTTC. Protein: CSVTRDSPYEQYF.

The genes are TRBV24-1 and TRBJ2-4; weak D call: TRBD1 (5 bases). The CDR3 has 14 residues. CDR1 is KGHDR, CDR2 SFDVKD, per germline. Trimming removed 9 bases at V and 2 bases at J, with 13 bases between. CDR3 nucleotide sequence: TGTGCCACCGCTGGTAGGGGTCCCAAAAACATTCAGTACTTC. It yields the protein CATAGRGPKNIQYF.

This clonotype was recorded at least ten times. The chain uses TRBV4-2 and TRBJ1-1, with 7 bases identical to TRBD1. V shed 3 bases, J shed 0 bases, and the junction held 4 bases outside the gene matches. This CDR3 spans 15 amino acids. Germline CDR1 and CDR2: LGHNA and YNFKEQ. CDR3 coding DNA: TGTGCCAGCAGCCATCCGGGACAGATGAACACTGAAGCTTTCTTT. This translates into CASSHPGQMNTEAFF.

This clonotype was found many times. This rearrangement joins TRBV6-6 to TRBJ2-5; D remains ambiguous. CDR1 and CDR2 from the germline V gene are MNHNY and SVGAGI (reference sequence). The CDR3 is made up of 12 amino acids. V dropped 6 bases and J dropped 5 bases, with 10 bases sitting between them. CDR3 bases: TGTGCCAGCAGCCTACCCTGGGAGACCCAGTACTTC. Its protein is CASSLPWETQYF.

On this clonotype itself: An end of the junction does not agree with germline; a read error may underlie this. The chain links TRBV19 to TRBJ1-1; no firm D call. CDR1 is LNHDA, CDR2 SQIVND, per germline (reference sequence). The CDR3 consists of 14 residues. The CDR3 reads CASTPGRKNTEAFF. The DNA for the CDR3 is TGTGCCAGTACCCCTGGACGGAAGAACACTGAAGCCTTCTTT.

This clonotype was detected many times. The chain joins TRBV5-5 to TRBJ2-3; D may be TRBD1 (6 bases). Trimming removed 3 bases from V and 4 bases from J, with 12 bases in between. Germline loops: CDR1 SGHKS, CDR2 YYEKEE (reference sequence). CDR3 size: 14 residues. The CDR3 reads CASSSQGSPDTQYF. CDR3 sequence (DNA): TGTGCCAGCAGCTCACAGGGTAGCCCAGATACGCAGTATTTT.

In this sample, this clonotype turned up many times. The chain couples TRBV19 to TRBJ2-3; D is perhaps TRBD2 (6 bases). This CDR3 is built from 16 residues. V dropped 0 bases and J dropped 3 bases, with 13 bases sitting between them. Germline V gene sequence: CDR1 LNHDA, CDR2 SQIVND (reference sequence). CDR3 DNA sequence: TGTGCCAGTAGTATAGAGGTCGGGGGTCGGACAGATACGCAGTATTTT. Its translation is CASSIEVGGRTDTQYF.

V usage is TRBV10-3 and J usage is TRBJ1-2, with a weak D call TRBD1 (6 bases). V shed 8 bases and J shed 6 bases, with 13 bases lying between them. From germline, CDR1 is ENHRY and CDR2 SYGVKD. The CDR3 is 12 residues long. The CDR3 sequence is CAIGDGGDGYTF. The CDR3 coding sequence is TGTGCCATCGGCGACGGGGGCGATGGCTACACCTTC.

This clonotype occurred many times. CDR3: CASSQAGGAYNEQFF. CDR3 DNA sequence: TGCGCCAGCAGCCAAGCAGGGGGCGCATACAATGAGCAGTTCTTC. The chain uses TRBV4-1 and TRBJ2-1; TRBD1 agrees at 8 bases. Germline trimming cut 1 base from V and 4 bases from J; bases unmatched to any gene: 3. The CDR3 loop spans 15 amino acids. Germline CDR1 and CDR2: MGHRA and YSYEKL.

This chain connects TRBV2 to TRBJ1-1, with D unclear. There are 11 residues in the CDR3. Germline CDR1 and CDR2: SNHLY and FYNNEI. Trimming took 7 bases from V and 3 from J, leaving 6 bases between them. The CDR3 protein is CASIWYTEAFF. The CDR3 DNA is TGTGCCAGCATTTGGTACACTGAAGCTTTCTTT. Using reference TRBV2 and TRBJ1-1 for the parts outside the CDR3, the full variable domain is EPEVTQTPSHQVTQMGQEVILRCVPISNHLYFYWYRQILGQKVEFLVSFYNNEISEKSEIFDDQFSVERPDGSNFTLKIRSTKLEDSAMYFCASIWYTEAFFGQGTRLTVV.